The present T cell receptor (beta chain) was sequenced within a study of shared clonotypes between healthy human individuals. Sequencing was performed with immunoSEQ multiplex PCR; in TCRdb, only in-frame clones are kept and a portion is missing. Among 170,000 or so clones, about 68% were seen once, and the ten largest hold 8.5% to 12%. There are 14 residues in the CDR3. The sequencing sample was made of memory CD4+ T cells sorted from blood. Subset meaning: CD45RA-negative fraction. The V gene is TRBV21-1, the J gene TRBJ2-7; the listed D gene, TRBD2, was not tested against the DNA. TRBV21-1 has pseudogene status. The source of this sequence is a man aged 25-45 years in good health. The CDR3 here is CASSLRDSSYEQYF. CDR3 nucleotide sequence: TGTGCCAGCAGCCTAAGGGACTCTTCCTACGAGCAGTACTTC.